This paragraph covers one T cell receptor beta chain sequence. This sample was taken from a study of control samples from healthy donors and cancer patients. V was clipped by 0 bases and J by 2 bases; unmatched bases: 2. CDR3 length: 15 residues. Per germline, CDR1 SGHVS and CDR2 FQNEAQ. Sequencing used immunoSEQ multiplex PCR; TCRdb keeps in-frame clones, though not all of them. The sample yields 95,000 to 130,000 clones, 88% seen once. Input material: blood. The J gene is TRBJ2-7, the V gene TRBV7-8; 9 bases align to TRBD2. This clonotype originated in a woman aged 70 to 79 in good health. The CDR3 DNA sequence: TGTGCCAGCAGCTTAGCCCCTAGCGGGACCTACGAGCAGTACTTC. Protein: CASSLAPSGTYEQYF.